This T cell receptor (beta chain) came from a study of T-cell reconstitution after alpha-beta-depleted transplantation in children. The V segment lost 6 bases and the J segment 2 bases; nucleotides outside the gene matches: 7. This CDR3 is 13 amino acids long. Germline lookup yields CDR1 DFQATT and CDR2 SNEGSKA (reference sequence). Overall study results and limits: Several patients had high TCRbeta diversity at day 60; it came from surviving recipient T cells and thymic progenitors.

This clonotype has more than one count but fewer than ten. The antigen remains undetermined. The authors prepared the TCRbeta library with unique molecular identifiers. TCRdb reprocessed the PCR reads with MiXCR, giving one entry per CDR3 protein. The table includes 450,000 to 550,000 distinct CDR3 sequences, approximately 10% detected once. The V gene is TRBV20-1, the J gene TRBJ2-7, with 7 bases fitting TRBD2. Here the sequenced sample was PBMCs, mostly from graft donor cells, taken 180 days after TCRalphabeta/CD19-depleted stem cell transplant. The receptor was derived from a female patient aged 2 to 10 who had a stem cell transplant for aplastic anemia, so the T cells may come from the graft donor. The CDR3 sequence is CSARAGDPYEQYF. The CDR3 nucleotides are TGCAGTGCCCGCGCGGGGGATCCCTACGAGCAGTACTTC.